This is a list of T cell receptor beta chains from one sample in a study of shared clonotypes between healthy human individuals. The assay was immunoSEQ multiplex PCR, and TCRdb's table has in-frame clones only and misses some. The repertoire includes roughly 600,000 clones, roughly 98% of them detected once, and 0.3% sits in the top ten. Sequencing was carried out using naive CD8+ T cells sorted from blood. The receptors were sampled from a man younger than 40 in good health. The CDR3 runs from the conserved cysteine through the conserved F or W. The order of the fields is V gene, clone size, D gene, J gene, CDR3 DNA, CDR3 protein. A D gene is named only where the DNA matches it firmly. Clone size appears in some rows only: once, few, many, or a class for an expanded clone.

V gene: TRBV6-5; clone size: .; D gene: TRBD1; J gene: TRBJ1-5; CDR3 DNA: TGTGCCAGCAGACCCACAGGGGGCAATCAGCCCCAGCATTTT; CDR3 protein: CASRPTGGNQPQHF
V gene: TRBV9; clone size: .; D gene: .; J gene: TRBJ2-7; CDR3 DNA: TGTGCCAGCAGCGTAGATAGCGGCTACGAGCAGTACTTC; CDR3 protein: CASSVDSGYEQYF
V gene: TRBV19; clone size: once; D gene: TRBD1; J gene: TRBJ2-7; CDR3 DNA: TGTGCCAGTAGTATTCCGGGACAGGGATCGGCCGAGCAGTACTTC; CDR3 protein: CASSIPGQGSAEQYF
V gene: TRBV4-1; clone size: .; D gene: TRBD2; J gene: TRBJ2-7; CDR3 DNA: TGCGCCAGCAGCCAATCCCCAGCGGGAGTTGTATACGAGCAGTACTTC; CDR3 protein: CASSQSPAGVVYEQYF
V gene: TRBV7-8; clone size: .; D gene: TRBD1; J gene: TRBJ2-6; CDR3 DNA: TGTGCCAGCAGCATAGGGACAGGGTCGCCTGGGGCCAACGTCCTGACTTTC; CDR3 protein: CASSIGTGSPGANVLTF
V gene: TRBV27; clone size: .; D gene: .; J gene: TRBJ1-3; CDR3 DNA: TGTGCCAGCAGCCCGGCCGGGACCTTTCGCACCATATATTTT; CDR3 protein: CASSPAGTFRTIYF
V gene: TRBV7-9; clone size: .; D gene: TRBD1; J gene: TRBJ2-5; CDR3 DNA: TGTGCCAGCAGCTTAGCGTGGGACAGGCCTCAAGAGACCCAGTACTTC; CDR3 protein: CASSLAWDRPQETQYF
V gene: TRBV6-5; clone size: .; D gene: .; J gene: TRBJ2-2; CDR3 DNA: TGTGCCAGCAGTTACGAAGGGTACACCGGGGAGCTGTTTTTT; CDR3 protein: CASSYEGYTGELFF
V gene: TRBV10-3; clone size: .; D gene: TRBD1; J gene: TRBJ1-1; CDR3 DNA: TGTGCCATCAGTGAGTCTTTAGACAGGGACACTGAAGCTTTCTTT; CDR3 protein: CAISESLDRDTEAFF
V gene: TRBV5-1; clone size: .; D gene: TRBD2; J gene: TRBJ2-1; CDR3 DNA: TGCGCCAGCAGCTTAGCGGGAGGGAGGGATGAGCAGTTCTTC; CDR3 protein: CASSLAGGRDEQFF
V gene: TRBV13; clone size: .; D gene: .; J gene: TRBJ1-2; CDR3 DNA: TGTGCCAGCAGCTTAGGATCTAACTATGGCTACACCTTC; CDR3 protein: CASSLGSNYGYTF
V gene: TRBV11-2; clone size: once; D gene: TRBD2; J gene: TRBJ2-2; CDR3 DNA: TGTGCCAGCAGCTTAGATACACTAGCGGGACGGGTCGGGGAGCTGTTTTTT; CDR3 protein: CASSLDTLAGRVGELFF
V gene: TRBV27; clone size: .; D gene: TRBD1; J gene: TRBJ1-2; CDR3 DNA: TGTGCCAGCAGTCCCTTGGGACAGGGGGCGACGGGCTACACCTTC; CDR3 protein: CASSPLGQGATGYTF
V gene: TRBV29-1; clone size: .; D gene: TRBD1; J gene: TRBJ2-1; CDR3 DNA: TGCAGCGTGAAAGGGACAGGAAGCTCCTACAATGAGCAGTTCTTC; CDR3 protein: CSVKGTGSSYNEQFF
V gene: TRBV15; clone size: once; D gene: TRBD1; J gene: TRBJ2-7; CDR3 DNA: TGTGCCACCAGCAGAGGACAGGGAGCTTACGAGCAGTACTTC; CDR3 protein: CATSRGQGAYEQYF
V gene: TRBV6-4; clone size: .; D gene: TRBD1; J gene: TRBJ1-1; CDR3 DNA: TGTGCCAGCAGGGAGTACCCAGGGGGTATGAACACTGAAGCTTTCTTT; CDR3 protein: CASREYPGGMNTEAFF
V gene: TRBV4-3; clone size: .; D gene: TRBD1; J gene: TRBJ2-3; CDR3 DNA: TGCGCCAGCAGCCAAGGACAGGGGGGGAACACAGATACGCAGTATTTT; CDR3 protein: CASSQGQGGNTDTQYF
V gene: TRBV6-1; clone size: .; D gene: .; J gene: TRBJ1-5; CDR3 DNA: TGTGCCACCGAAAAGGGGTGGAATCAGCCCCAGCATTTT; CDR3 protein: CATEKGWNQPQHF
V gene: TRBV14; clone size: .; D gene: TRBD1; J gene: TRBJ1-2; CDR3 DNA: TGTGCCAGCAGCCCGCCGGGACAGAGCGCTGACTATGGCTACACCTTC; CDR3 protein: CASSPPGQSADYGYTF
V gene: TRBV7-8; clone size: .; D gene: .; J gene: TRBJ1-1; CDR3 DNA: TGTGCCAGCAGCTTAACCGGAGGGGGCACTGAAGCTTTCTTT; CDR3 protein: CASSLTGGGTEAFF
V gene: TRBV29-1; clone size: .; D gene: .; J gene: TRBJ1-1; CDR3 DNA: TGCAGCGTTTCAGGGGAGGGGACTGAAGCTTTCTTT; CDR3 protein: CSVSGEGTEAFF
V gene: TRBV5-8; clone size: once; D gene: .; J gene: TRBJ2-7; CDR3 DNA: TGTGCCAGCAGCTTGGGAGTGTACGAGCAGTACTTC; CDR3 protein: CASSLGVYEQYF